Reported below is one TCR beta chain. Germline assignment: CDR1 SGHRS and CDR2 YFSETQ. The V end was cut by 0 bases, the J end by 1 base, with 7 bases between. The CDR3 length is 14 residues. The sample belongs to a study of blood T cells in healthy people across ages. A second PCR of 7 to 11 cycles used a sample-barcoded 5' primer and a J-beta primer mix. TCRdb passed the 5' RACE reads through MiXCR, listing each CDR3 protein once. Here the sample spans 600,000 or so distinct CDR3 sequences, under 30% being singletons. The chain recombines TRBV5-1 with TRBJ1-1; TRBD1 is a possible D gene (5 bases). The origin of this receptor is an elderly woman in good health. Material for sequencing was blood. The DNA of the CDR3 is TGCGCCAGCAGCTTGGACCAGGGGAACACTGAAGCTTTCTTT. This gives the protein CASSLDQGNTEAFF.